The entry that follows covers one T cell receptor beta chain sequence. A 5'RACE template switching approach incorporating UMIs was used to make TCR beta cDNA. From its re-call of the 5' RACE reads, TCRdb lists each CDR3 protein once, without DNA. In total, the table holds 350,000 to 500,000 distinct CDR3 sequences. The sample originates from a study of T cells expressing NK-cell markers. Study context: Sorted CD3+CD56+NKG2C+, CD3+CD56+NKG2C- and CD3+CD56-NKG2C+ T cells supplied TCR beta repertoires. HCMV serostatus: most of the eight sequenced donors positive, one negative.

The CDR3 runs to 17 residues. The gene calls are TRBV12-3 or TRBV12-4 and TRBJ1-5; the D call of TRBD1 rests on TCRdb alone, since no DNA is present to check it. The source of this sequence is a woman aged 18-69 years in good health. What was sequenced was blood T cells: a sorted CD56 or NKG2C T cell subset, CD4+ or CD8+ T cells, or bulk PBMC T cells (not recorded which). The CDR3 spells CASSMYRGSTQNQPQHF.